This TCR beta chain comes out of a study of blood T cell repertoires in COVID-19. For the study at large: Samples taken during acute and convalescent COVID-19 were collected in the United States, Italy and Spain. Sample material is recorded as cDNA or gDNA derived from T cells, B-cell-depleted T cells, or PBMCs.

Sequencing used immunoSEQ multiplex PCR; TCRdb keeps in-frame clones, though not all of them. The data hold 250,000 to 300,000 clones, with approximately 89% observed a single time. Trimming left V 3 bases short and J 1 base short, with 7 bases between. There are 12 residues in the CDR3. Germline CDR1 reads DFQATT; CDR2 reads SNEGSKA (reference sequence). Sequencing was performed on peripheral blood. The chain is built from TRBV20-1 and TRBJ2-7; D remains ambiguous. This sequence originates from a woman aged 70-85 years with COVID-19, enrolled during active disease. CDR3 nucleotides: TGCAGTGCTAGTGGGCCATCCTACGAGCAGTACTTC. Residues: CSASGPSYEQYF.